These 12 T cell receptor beta chains were sequenced from one sample in a study of OX40 agonist ivuxolimab in advanced cancers. Clones were read by immunoSEQ multiplex PCR, and TCRdb kept only the in-frame ones, dropping some. The sample includes over 75,000 clones, about 89% seen only once; the top ten take about 8.5%. This material consisted of CD4+ or CD8+ T cells sorted from blood, taken in a trial of the OX40 agonist ivuxolimab. The receptors originated from an adult with an advanced solid tumor such as melanoma, head and neck, liver or kidney cancer.

The gene calls are TRBV7-9 and TRBJ1-5, with TRBD1 identical over 9 bases. The CDR3 loop spans 15 amino acids. In germline, CDR1 is SEHNR, CDR2 FQNEAQ (reference sequence). Trimming took 5 bases from V and 5 from J; bases not matched to a gene: 7. As DNA, the CDR3 is TGTGCCAGCAGCCCCGGACAGGGGATTGATCAGCCCCAGCATTTT. This encodes CASSPGQGIDQPQHF.

The chain uses TRBV18 and TRBJ2-7; TRBD2 aligns across 10 bases. CDR1 and CDR2 from the germline V gene are KGHSH and LQKENI. The CDR3 is 16 amino acids. J gave up 6 bases and V 1 base, and 9 bases lay outside the gene matches. The CDR3 loop reads CASSPLAAGGAVEQYF. The CDR3 DNA reads TGTGCCAGCTCACCACTGGCAGCGGGAGGGGCTGTCGAGCAGTACTTC.

This rearrangement joins TRBV9 to TRBJ2-3; tentatively, D is TRBD1 (5 bases). Germline V lookup: CDR1 SGDLS, CDR2 YYNGEE. V lost 5 bases and J 1 base, leaving 8 bases between the germline ends. The CDR3 has 13 residues. As DNA, the CDR3 is TGTGCCAGCAGTGACAGCCGCACAGATACGCAGTATTTT. This codes for CASSDSRTDTQYF.

The chain is built from TRBV9 and TRBJ1-2, with D possibly matching TRBD1 (5 bases). The V and J ends lost 0 bases and 0 bases respectively, with 9 bases between them. The CDR3 is 15 amino acids. Per the germline V gene, CDR1 is SGDLS and CDR2 is YYNGEE. CDR3 DNA sequence: TGTGCCAGCAGCGTAGGGGGGGTTTCTAACTATGGCTACACCTTC. The encoded protein is CASSVGGVSNYGYTF.

The V call is TRBV2, the J call TRBJ1-4; 9 bases fit TRBD1. With V trimmed by 6 bases and J by 7 bases, 9 bases remained unmatched. CDR1 SNHLY and CDR2 FYNNEI come from the germline V gene. The CDR3 has 15 amino acids. The CDR3 bases are TGTGCCAGCAGCGGGGGACAGGGCAGAAGTGAAAAACTGTTTTTT. It codes for CASSGGQGRSEKLFF. Combining the CDR3 with reference TRBV2 and TRBJ1-4 gives the whole variable domain EPEVTQTPSHQVTQMGQEVILRCVPISNHLYFYWYRQILGQKVEFLVSFYNNEISEKSEIFDDQFSVERPDGSNFTLKIRSTKLEDSAMYFCASSGGQGRSEKLFFGSGTQLSVL.

The rearrangement links TRBV10-3 to TRBJ1-2; 9 positions match TRBD1. CDR3 length: 16 amino acids. Unmatched junction bases numbered 13, after V lost 11 bases and J lost 0 bases. CDR1 is ENHRY, CDR2 SYGVKD, per germline. The CDR3 protein is CASSGGQGETNYGYTF. CDR3 nucleotide sequence: TGTGCCTCGTCGGGGGGACAGGGAGAAACTAACTATGGCTACACCTTC.

V gene TRBV19 combines with J gene TRBJ2-2; 8 bases fit TRBD1. V shed 6 bases, J shed 0 bases, and the junction held 9 bases outside the gene matches. CDR1 and CDR2 from the germline V gene are LNHDA and SQIVND (reference sequence). The CDR3 covers 17 residues. The CDR3, as DNA: TGTGCCAGTAGCCAGGGGAGACAGGGGCCGAACACCGGGGAGCTGTTTTTT. Its translation is CASSQGRQGPNTGELFF. Combining the CDR3 with reference TRBV19 and TRBJ2-2 gives the whole variable domain DGGITQSPKYLFRKEGQNVTLSCEQNLNHDAMYWYRQDPGQGLRLIYYSQIVNDFQKGDIAEGYSVSREKKESFPLTVTSAQKNPTAFYLCASSQGRQGPNTGELFFGEGSRLTVL.

In DNA form, the CDR3 reads TGTGCCAGCAGTGTTTTTAGCGGGACAATAAACACCGGGGAGCTGTTTTTT. It codes for CASSVFSGTINTGELFF. This chain joins TRBV2 and TRBJ2-2; 8 bases are a match to TRBD2. This CDR3 comprises 17 residues. Trimming at V came to 4 bases and at J to 2 bases, leaving 9 bases not matched to a gene. Germline CDR1 SNHLY, CDR2 FYNNEI.

The chain joins TRBV7-8 to TRBJ1-4, with 7 bases fitting TRBD1. Trimming cost V 2 bases and J 4 bases; bases outside gene matches: 7. CDR1 is SGHVS and CDR2 is FQNEAQ in the germline V gene. This CDR3 spans 16 amino acids. CDR3 protein: CASSLLVGQYNEKLFF. The DNA of the CDR3 is TGTGCCAGCAGCTTACTGGTGGGACAGTATAATGAAAAACTGTTTTTT.

This clone was observed once. This chain uses TRBV28 with TRBJ2-7; D could derive from TRBD1 or TRBD2 (7 bases each). Germline V lookup: CDR1 MDHEN, CDR2 SYDVKM. With 7 bases removed from V and 1 base from J, the gap between germline ends came to 23 bases. CDR3 length: 17 amino acids. In nucleotides, the CDR3 is TGTGCCAGCATCGTTGGAAGGGAGGGGGCAGGGTCCTACGAGCAGTACTTC. Its protein product is CASIVGREGAGSYEQYF.

The rearrangement links TRBV5-5 to TRBJ2-3; maybe TRBD1 (6 bases). V shed 4 bases and J shed 3 bases, with 12 bases lying between them. The CDR3 has 14 amino acids. Germline values: CDR1 SGHKS, CDR2 YYEKEE (reference sequence). This CDR3 is CASSPRTGTDTQYF. The CDR3 DNA reads as TGTGCCAGCAGCCCACGAACAGGGACAGATACGCAGTATTTT.

The rearrangement links TRBV11-3 to TRBJ2-5, with TRBD2 identical over 9 bases. The germline V gene encodes CDR1 SGHNT and CDR2 YENEEA. With V trimmed by 1 base and J by 5 bases, 8 bases remained unmatched. This CDR3 comprises 16 residues. Here the CDR3 reads CASSLGPAGGLETQYF. The CDR3 nucleotides are TGTGCCAGCAGCTTAGGACCCGCGGGAGGGCTGGAGACCCAGTACTTC.